The 32 T cell receptor beta chains below come from one sample, sequenced in a study of T cells expressing NK-cell markers. TCRdb derives one entry per CDR3 protein from the 5' RACE reads, leaving out DNA. The data show 150,000 or so distinct CDR3 sequences, and the top ten clones hold roughly a third. Sequencing was performed on blood T cells: a sorted CD56 or NKG2C T cell subset, CD4+ or CD8+ T cells, or bulk PBMC T cells (not recorded which). These receptors originate from a woman aged 50 to 65 in good health.

The gene calls are TRBV5-5 and TRBJ1-5; the D call from TCRdb, TRBD1, cannot be confirmed without DNA. CDR3 length: 15 amino acids. From germline, CDR1 is SGHKS and CDR2 YYEKEE (reference sequence). The CDR3 spells CASSQDTDSNQPQHF.

The rearrangement uses TRBV6-4 and TRBJ2-1; TCRdb returns TRBD2, unconfirmable since there is no DNA. The CDR3 contains 16 residues. The V gene's germline CDR1 is MRHNA and CDR2 SNTAGT. The CDR3 here is CASSDSTSGRYNEQFF.

This chain links TRBV6-6 with TRBJ2-1. Germline V lookup: CDR1 MNHNY, CDR2 SVGAGI (reference sequence). This CDR3 spans 14 amino acids. CDR3 residues: CASSYDALLNEQFF.

The V and J genes are TRBV20-1 and TRBJ1-1. This CDR3 has 12 residues. Germline lookup yields CDR1 DFQATT and CDR2 SNEGSKA (reference sequence). The CDR3 loop reads CSATDVNTEAFF.

V is TRBV6-5 and J is TRBJ2-1; TCRdb calls TRBD1, which cannot be checked without DNA. The CDR3 loop spans 15 amino acids. Per the germline V gene, CDR1 is MNHEY and CDR2 is SVGAGI. The CDR3 protein is CASSYSSGVPNEQFF.

This chain links TRBV7-9 with TRBJ2-5. Germline lookup yields CDR1 SEHNR and CDR2 FQNEAQ (reference sequence). The CDR3 consists of 12 residues. The CDR3 loop is CASSLWEETQYF.

The chain couples TRBV19 to TRBJ2-7. Germline V CDR1 and CDR2: LNHDA, SQIVND (reference sequence). The CDR3 is made up of 13 amino acids. The CDR3 is CASSILSSDEQYF.

The chain employs TRBV4-1 and TRBJ2-1. CDR1 MGHRA and CDR2 YSYEKL come from the germline V gene. The CDR3 runs 16 residues. CDR3: CASSPDLLESYNEQFF.

The V gene is TRBV28, the J gene TRBJ2-2. Germline V gives CDR1 MDHEN, CDR2 SYDVKM. CDR3 size: 16 residues. CDR3 residues: CASRGRWSLATGELFF.

This chain connects TRBV5-1 to TRBJ1-1. The germline gives CDR1 SGHRS, CDR2 YFSETQ. There are 13 residues in the CDR3. CDR3 loop: CASSLVKNTEAFF.

The CDR3 is CASSQEERTVGANVLTF. The chain carries TRBV4-1 and TRBJ2-6. This CDR3 is 17 amino acids long. Germline V gene lookup returns CDR1 MGHRA and CDR2 YSYEKL.

V and J are TRBV30 and TRBJ1-3. The CDR3 is 12 amino acids. The germline V gene encodes CDR1 GTSNPN and CDR2 SVGIG (reference sequence). The CDR3 is CAWRALGNTIYF.

The V gene is TRBV13, the J gene TRBJ2-2. Germline V CDR1 and CDR2: PRHDT, FYEKMQ (reference sequence). This CDR3 is built from 14 residues. The CDR3 loop is CASSLGLRAGELFF.

The chain carries TRBV7-9 and TRBJ2-1; TCRdb names TRBD1, which stays unverified in the absence of DNA. The CDR3 has 17 amino acids. Germline loops: CDR1 SEHNR, CDR2 FQNEAQ (reference sequence). CDR3 sequence: CASSLATPGQDYNEQFF.

The J gene is TRBJ2-1, the V gene TRBV10-3. The germline gives CDR1 ENHRY, CDR2 SYGVKD. This CDR3 comprises 14 residues. CDR3 protein: CATRRSDSYNEQFF.

J is TRBJ2-2 and V is TRBV27; TCRdb outputs TRBD2, but without DNA this stays unchecked. Germline values: CDR1 MNHEY, CDR2 SMNVEV (reference sequence). This CDR3 region has 14 residues. CDR3 amino acids: CASSLSLVTGELFF.

The chain recombines TRBV3-1 with TRBJ2-3; TCRdb designates TRBD2, a call that cannot be tested without DNA. The CDR3 runs to 13 residues. CDR1 and CDR2 from the germline V gene are LGHDT and YNNKEL (reference sequence). Here the CDR3 reads CASSQNSGDTQYF.

The chain carries TRBV6-5 and TRBJ2-3; absent DNA, TCRdb's TRBD1 call cannot be checked. The CDR3 totals 16 residues. CDR1 is MNHEY and CDR2 is SVGAGI in the germline V gene. The CDR3 protein is CASSYSAGWGTDTQYF.

This chain links TRBV29-1 with TRBJ2-1. The CDR3 contains 12 residues. Germline assignment: CDR1 SQVTM and CDR2 ANQGSEA. The CDR3 loop reads CSVEQIYNEQFF.

This chain joins TRBV28 and TRBJ2-3; the TCRdb D gene call, TRBD2, has no DNA to confirm it. The CDR3 contains 14 residues. The germline V gene has CDR1 MDHEN and CDR2 SYDVKM. CDR3 in amino acids: CASAGEKGTDTQYF.

The rearrangement uses TRBV12-3 or TRBV12-4 and TRBJ2-1; TCRdb reports TRBD2, a call that lacks DNA to check it against. This CDR3 is built from 17 residues. CDR3 sequence: CASTQGYKREIYNEQFF.

Measured by frequency, this clonotype is medium-sized. This CDR3 is CASSESGLASYEQYF. This chain uses TRBV2 with TRBJ2-7; TCRdb's assignment of TRBD2 cannot be checked, as there is no DNA. The CDR3 runs to 15 residues. CDR1 and CDR2 from the germline V gene are SNHLY and FYNNEI. Together with reference TRBV2 and TRBJ2-7, the CDR3 gives the full variable domain: EPEVTQTPSHQVTQMGQEVILRCVPISNHLYFYWYRQILGQKVEFLVSFYNNEISEKSEIFDDQFSVERPDGSNFTLKIRSTKLEDSAMYFCASSESGLASYEQYFGPGTRLTVT.

The gene calls are TRBV7-8 and TRBJ1-5. The CDR3 extends over 15 amino acids. In germline, CDR1 is SGHVS, CDR2 FQNEAQ. The chain's CDR3 is CASSSERDSIRAQHF.

This chain's CDR3 is CATSRDPLGQPQHF. This chain joins TRBV15 and TRBJ1-5. The CDR3 is 14 amino acids. Germline values: CDR1 LNHNV, CDR2 YYDKDF (reference sequence).

The chain links TRBV15 to TRBJ1-5. CDR3 length: 14 amino acids. Per the germline V gene, CDR1 is LNHNV and CDR2 is YYDKDF (reference sequence). CDR3 loop: CATSRDDSNQPQHF.

The CDR3 reads CASSLVRAGWNNEQFF. The chain employs TRBV7-9 and TRBJ2-1; TCRdb's D gene call, TRBD2, goes unchecked for lack of DNA. Germline loops: CDR1 SEHNR, CDR2 FQNEAQ (reference sequence). There are 16 residues in the CDR3.

The CDR3: CASSSVETYYEQYF. This chain joins TRBV27 and TRBJ2-7. The V gene's germline CDR1 is MNHEY and CDR2 SMNVEV (reference sequence). This CDR3 has 14 residues.

The J gene is TRBJ2-6, the V gene TRBV30; TCRdb reports TRBD1, a call that lacks DNA to check it against. The germline CDR1 and CDR2 sequences are GTSNPN and SVGIG (reference sequence). This CDR3 has 14 amino acids. CDR3 region: CAWKGYSGANVLTF.

The rearrangement uses TRBV4-1 and TRBJ2-1; the TCRdb call, TRBD2, lacks DNA for checking. This CDR3 is 13 amino acids long. The germline V gene encodes CDR1 MGHRA and CDR2 YSYEKL. CDR3: CASSQVGGNEQFF.

This chain connects TRBV4-2 to TRBJ1-4. Germline CDR1 and CDR2: LGHNA and YNFKEQ. The CDR3 has 14 amino acids. This CDR3 is CASSQEWSNEKLFF.

The chain couples TRBV6-1 to TRBJ2-3; TCRdb's D call, TRBD2, is unchecked because there is no DNA. Per germline, CDR1 MNHNS and CDR2 SASEGT. The CDR3 extends over 15 amino acids. The CDR3 region is CASSGGTGSGDTQYF.

This rearrangement joins TRBV2 to TRBJ2-7; TCRdb proposes TRBD1, but this gene call is untestable without DNA. Germline V gene data show CDR1 as SNHLY and CDR2 as FYNNEI. The CDR3 is made up of 14 amino acids. CDR3 in amino acids: CASSEEGTGYEQYF. Looking up the rest from reference TRBV2 and TRBJ2-7 gives the full variable domain: EPEVTQTPSHQVTQMGQEVILRCVPISNHLYFYWYRQILGQKVEFLVSFYNNEISEKSEIFDDQFSVERPDGSNFTLKIRSTKLEDSAMYFCASSEEGTGYEQYFGPGTRLTVT.